This T cell receptor (beta chain) was retrieved from a study of blood T cell repertoires in COVID-19. The assay was immunoSEQ multiplex PCR, and TCRdb's table has in-frame clones only and misses some. This repertoire shows 350,000 or so clones, around 88% found once; its top ten account for 2.5% to 3%. The sample taken for sequencing was peripheral blood. This clonotype originated in a man aged 25 to 40 with active or convalescent COVID-19.

The DNA for the CDR3 is TGTGCCTGGAATAAGGGGCACACTGAAGCTTTCTTT. Its translation: CAWNKGHTEAFF. The chain joins TRBV30 to TRBJ1-1; possibly TRBD1 for D (5 bases). CDR1 is GTSNPN and CDR2 is SVGIG in the germline V gene (reference sequence). There are 12 residues in the CDR3. The V end was cut by 4 bases, the J end by 3 bases, with 9 bases between. The variable domain in full, with the rest retrieved from reference TRBV30 and TRBJ1-1, is SQTIHQWPATLVQPVGSPLSLECTVEGTSNPNLYWYRQAAGRGLQLLFYSVGIGQISSEVPQNLSASRPQDRQFILSSKKLLLSDSGFYLCAWNKGHTEAFFGQGTRLTVV.